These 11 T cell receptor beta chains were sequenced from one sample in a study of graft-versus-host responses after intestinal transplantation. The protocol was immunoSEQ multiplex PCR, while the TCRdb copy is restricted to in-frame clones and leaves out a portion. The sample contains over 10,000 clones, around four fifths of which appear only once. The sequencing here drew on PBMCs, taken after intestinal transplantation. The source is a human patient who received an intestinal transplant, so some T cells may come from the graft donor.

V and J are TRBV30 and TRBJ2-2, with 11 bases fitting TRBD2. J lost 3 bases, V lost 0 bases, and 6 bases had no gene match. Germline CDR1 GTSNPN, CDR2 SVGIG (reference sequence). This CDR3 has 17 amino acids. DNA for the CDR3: TGTGCCTGGAGTGTTGGGGGGACTAGCGGTTACACCGGGGAGCTGTTTTTT. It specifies CAWSVGGTSGYTGELFF.

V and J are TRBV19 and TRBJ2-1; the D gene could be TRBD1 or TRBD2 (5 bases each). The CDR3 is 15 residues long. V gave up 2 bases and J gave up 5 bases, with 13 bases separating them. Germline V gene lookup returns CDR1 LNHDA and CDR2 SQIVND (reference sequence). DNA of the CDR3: TGTGCCAGTAGTATAACGCCGGGGCCCCACAATGAGCAGTTCTTC. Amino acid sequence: CASSITPGPHNEQFF.

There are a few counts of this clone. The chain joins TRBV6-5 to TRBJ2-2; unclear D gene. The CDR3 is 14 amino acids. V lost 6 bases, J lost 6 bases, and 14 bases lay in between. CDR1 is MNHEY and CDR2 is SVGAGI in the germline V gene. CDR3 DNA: TGTGCCAGCAGACCCCTGGCTCGGTCCGGGGAGCTGTTTTTT. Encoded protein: CASRPLARSGELFF.

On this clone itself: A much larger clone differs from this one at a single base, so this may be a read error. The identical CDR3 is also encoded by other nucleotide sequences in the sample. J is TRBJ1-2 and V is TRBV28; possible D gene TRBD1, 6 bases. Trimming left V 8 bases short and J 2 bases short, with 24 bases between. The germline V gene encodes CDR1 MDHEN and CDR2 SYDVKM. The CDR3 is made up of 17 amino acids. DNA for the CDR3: TGTGCCAGCCGGGGGGCGGTGAGGGGCACTCTAAACTATGGCTACACCTTC. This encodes CASRGAVRGTLNYGYTF.

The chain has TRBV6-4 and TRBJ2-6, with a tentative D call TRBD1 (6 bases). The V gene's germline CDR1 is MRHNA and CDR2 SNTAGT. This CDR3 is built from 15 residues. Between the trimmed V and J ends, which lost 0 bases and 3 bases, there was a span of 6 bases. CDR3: CASSDSRGGANVLTF. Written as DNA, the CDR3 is TGTGCCAGCAGTGACTCCAGGGGTGGGGCCAACGTCCTGACTTTC.

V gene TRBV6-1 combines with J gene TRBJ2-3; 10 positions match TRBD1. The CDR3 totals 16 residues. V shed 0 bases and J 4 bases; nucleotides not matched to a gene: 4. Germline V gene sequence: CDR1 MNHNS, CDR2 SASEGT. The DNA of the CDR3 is TGTGCCAGCAGTGAAGCAGGGGGGACAGGGGCAGATACGCAGTATTTT. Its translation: CASSEAGGTGADTQYF.

The CDR3 is CASSGGLAETQYF. The DNA of the CDR3 is TGTGCCAGTAGTGGGGGACTAGCGGAGACGCAGTATTTT. This sequence joins TRBV19 and TRBJ2-3, with TRBD2 matching over 11 bases. After removal of 5 bases from V and 9 bases from J, the junction contained 4 bases not matched to a gene. The CDR3 has 13 amino acids. CDR1 is LNHDA, CDR2 SQIVND, per germline (reference sequence).

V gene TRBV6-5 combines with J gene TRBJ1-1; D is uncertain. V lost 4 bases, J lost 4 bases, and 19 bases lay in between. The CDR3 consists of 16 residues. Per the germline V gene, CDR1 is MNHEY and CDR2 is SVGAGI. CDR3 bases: TGTGCCAGCAGTTCTCGATCTAAGGGAAGGGCCACTGAAGCTTTCTTT. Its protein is CASSSRSKGRATEAFF.

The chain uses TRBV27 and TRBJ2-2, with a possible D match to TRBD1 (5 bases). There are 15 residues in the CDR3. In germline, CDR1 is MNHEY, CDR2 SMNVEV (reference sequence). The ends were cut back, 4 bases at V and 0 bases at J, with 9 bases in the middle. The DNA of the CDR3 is TGTGCCAGCAGTTCCAGGGCCGCGAACACCGGGGAGCTGTTTTTT. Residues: CASSSRAANTGELFF.

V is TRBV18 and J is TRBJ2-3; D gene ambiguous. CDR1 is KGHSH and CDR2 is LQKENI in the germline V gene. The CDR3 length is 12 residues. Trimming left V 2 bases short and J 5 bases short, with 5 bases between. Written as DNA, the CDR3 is TGTGCCAGCTCACCAATGGGAGATACGCAGTATTTT. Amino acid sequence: CASSPMGDTQYF.

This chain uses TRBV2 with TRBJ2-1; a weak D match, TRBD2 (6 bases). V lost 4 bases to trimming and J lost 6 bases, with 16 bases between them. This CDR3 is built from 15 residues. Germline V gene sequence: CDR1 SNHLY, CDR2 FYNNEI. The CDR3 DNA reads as TGTGCCAGCAGTGTGCTAGCGAGAAAGGGCAATGAGCAGTTCTTC. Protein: CASSVLARKGNEQFF.